Listed below are T cell receptor beta chains from one sample, sequenced in a study of cytomegalovirus exposure and HLA in healthy donors. Produced via immunoSEQ multiplex PCR; TCRdb's table is partial and in-frame only. The sample holds 200,000 or so clones; 70% are singletons and the top ten take about 3%. Sample: PBMCs. These receptors were obtained from a man aged 40-55 years in good health and CMV-seropositive. The CDR3 runs from the conserved cysteine through the conserved F or W. D genes are given only for firm matches. Size is omitted from some rows. Given values are once, few, many or a class for expanded clones.

CDR3	DNA	V	J	D	size
CASSYRGDNEKLFF	TGTGCCAGCAGTTACCGGGGGGATAATGAAAAACTGTTTTTT	TRBV6-5	TRBJ1-4	-	-
CASSLVGGDNEQFF	TGTGCCAGCAGCTTAGTTGGAGGAGACAATGAGCAGTTCTTC	TRBV7-2	TRBJ2-1	-	-
CATSTRTGLNTEAFF	TGTGCCACCAGCACGAGGACAGGACTGAACACTGAAGCTTTCTTT	TRBV15	TRBJ1-1	TRBD1	-
CASSLGGTGYYEQYF	TGCGCCAGCAGCTTGGGGGGGACAGGATACTACGAGCAGTACTTC	TRBV5-1	TRBJ2-7	TRBD1	-
CASSLGLFTRTGRNYGYTF	TGTGCCAGCAGCTTAGGCCTATTCACTCGGACAGGGAGGAACTATGGCTACACCTTC	TRBV13	TRBJ1-2	TRBD1	-
CAWSVGVDLAGSYEQYF	TGTGCCTGGAGTGTAGGGGTAGATCTAGCGGGTTCCTACGAGCAGTACTTC	TRBV30	TRBJ2-7	TRBD2	-
CASSQSGGRAGAEYF	TGCGCCAGCAGTCAATCGGGGGGCAGAGCGGGGGCGGAGTACTTC	TRBV23-1	TRBJ2-7	TRBD2	few
CASSTIRDRDSPLHF	TGTGCCAGCAGTACCATCCGGGACAGGGATTCACCCCTCCACTTT	TRBV27	TRBJ1-6	TRBD1	-
CASSETSGIQETQYF	TGTGCCAGCAGTGAAACTAGCGGGATTCAAGAGACCCAGTACTTC	TRBV2	TRBJ2-5	TRBD2	-
CATSHRQSSYEQYF	TGTGCCACCAGCCACCGACAGAGCTCCTACGAGCAGTACTTC	TRBV15	TRBJ2-7	-	-
CASSFGDLGNIQYF	TGTGCCAGCAGCTTCGGGGACTTGGGAAACATTCAGTACTTC	TRBV5-6	TRBJ2-4	-	-
CASSLAASGGGDTQYF	TGTGCCAGCAGCTTAGCGGCTAGCGGGGGTGGAGATACGCAGTATTTT	TRBV7-9	TRBJ2-3	TRBD2	-
CASSYSDSSYNEQFF	TGTGCCAGCAGTTACTCGGACAGCTCCTACAATGAGCAGTTCTTC	TRBV6-5	TRBJ2-1	-	-
CASSLVGDSPYGYTF	TGTGCCAGCAGCTTGGTGGGGGACTCGCCCTATGGCTACACCTTC	TRBV5-4	TRBJ1-2	-	-
CASSYLAGTGELFF	TGTGCCAGCAGCTACCTGGCAGGAACCGGGGAGCTGTTTTTT	TRBV11-2	TRBJ2-2	-	once
CASRDTNYNEQFF	TGTGCCAGCAGGGACACGAACTACAATGAGCAGTTCTTC	TRBV2	TRBJ2-1	-	-
CAISESLGANEQFF	TGTGCCATCAGTGAGTCTTTGGGGGCCAATGAGCAGTTCTTC	TRBV10-3	TRBJ2-1	-	-
CASSMGQGATGYEQYF	TGCGCCAGCTCAATGGGACAGGGGGCAACGGGGTACGAGCAGTACTTC	TRBV10-2	TRBJ2-7	TRBD1	-
CASSRRPSLAGDYEQYF	TGTGCCAGCAGCCGCCGTCCGAGTCTAGCGGGGGACTACGAGCAGTACTTC	TRBV13	TRBJ2-7	TRBD2	once
CASSPGTDTEKLFF	TGTGCCAGCAGCCCCGGGACAGATACTGAAAAACTGTTTTTT	TRBV5-4	TRBJ1-4	TRBD1	few
CASSLGTSGGAGSYEQYF	TGTGCCAGCAGCTTGGGTACTAGCGGGGGGGCCGGGTCCTACGAGCAGTACTTC	TRBV5-4	TRBJ2-7	TRBD2	-
CASSFPTQGSGANVLTF	TGTGCCAGCAGCTTCCCTACTCAGGGCTCTGGGGCCAACGTCCTGACTTTC	TRBV7-9	TRBJ2-6	-	-
CASSEGTSGSNEQFF	TGTGCCAGCAGCGAAGGGACTAGCGGTTCCAATGAGCAGTTCTTC	TRBV9	TRBJ2-1	TRBD2	-
CASSYSLQSYGYTF	TGTGCCAGCAGTTACTCGTTGCAGTCCTATGGCTACACCTTC	TRBV6-6	TRBJ1-2	-	-
CASSLDLNTEAFF	TGCGCCAGCAGCTTGGACTTGAACACTGAAGCTTTCTTT	TRBV5-1	TRBJ1-1	-	-
CASSQGTGSIADTQYF	TGCGCCAGCAGCCAAGGGACAGGGAGTATTGCAGATACGCAGTATTTT	TRBV4-1	TRBJ2-3	TRBD1	-
CASSLPRLRVGNEQFF	TGTGCCAGCAGCTTACCCCGACTACGGGTGGGCAATGAGCAGTTCTTC	TRBV7-9	TRBJ2-1	-	few
CASSPWGGQSTNEKLFF	TGTGCCAGCAGTCCATGGGGGGGGCAGTCAACTAATGAAAAACTGTTTTTT	TRBV28	TRBJ1-4	-	few
CASSYLIGEQYF	TGTGCCAGCAGTTATCTTATCGGCGAGCAGTACTTC	TRBV6-5	TRBJ2-7	-	-
CASSLEGQKQETQYF	TGCGCCAGCAGCTTGGAGGGACAGAAACAAGAGACCCAGTACTTC	TRBV5-1	TRBJ2-5	TRBD1	few
CASSRQGGGYTF	TGTGCCAGCAGCAGACAGGGTGGTGGCTACACCTTC	TRBV7-9	TRBJ1-2	TRBD1	once